This T cell receptor beta chain comes out of a study of blood T cell repertoires in COVID-19. Trimming stripped 4 bases from V and 0 bases from J, with 10 bases between. Germline V gene sequence: CDR1 PRHDT, CDR2 FYEKMQ (reference sequence). The CDR3 sequence is 15 residues long. Profiling relied on immunoSEQ multiplex PCR, and the TCRdb table lists in-frame clones only, not all of them. The sample yields approximately 100,000 clones, about 82% seen once. Specimen: peripheral blood. V usage is TRBV13 and J usage is TRBJ2-1, with D tentatively TRBD1 (5 bases). This receptor was taken from a human donor in a cohort sampled during active COVID-19. CDR3 DNA sequence: TGTGCCAGCAGCTCCAGACAGAGCTCCTACAATGAGCAGTTCTTC. It translates to CASSSRQSSYNEQFF. The variable domain in full, completed from reference TRBV13 and TRBJ2-1, reads AAGVIQSPRHLIKEKRETATLKCYPIPRHDTVYWYQQGPGQDPQFLISFYEKMQSDKGSIPDRFSAQQFSDYHSELNMSSLELGDSALYFCASSSRQSSYNEQFFGPGTRLTVL.